Following are 32 T cell receptor beta chains from one sample sequenced in a study of T-cell reconstitution after alpha-beta-depleted transplantation in children. The authors prepared the TCRbeta library with unique molecular identifiers. TCRdb re-derived calls from the PCR reads in MiXCR, one entry per CDR3 protein. In the table there are about 440,000 distinct CDR3 sequences, around two fifths of which are singletons. Source: PBMCs, taken before TCRalphabeta/CD19-depleted stem cell transplant. The receptors stem from a girl aged 2 to 10 with aplastic anemia, due to receive a stem cell transplant.

The chain is built from TRBV28 and TRBJ2-3; TRBD2 aligns across 14 bases. The CDR3 sequence is 19 residues long. Germline trimming cut 4 bases from V and 4 bases from J; bases unmatched to any gene: 13. Germline lookup yields CDR1 MDHEN and CDR2 SYDVKM. The CDR3 region is CASSSRTSGRTLRADTQYF. The CDR3 DNA reads TGTGCCAGCAGTTCTCGGACTAGCGGGAGGACCCTTCGCGCAGATACGCAGTATTTT.

With respect to this clonotype: The junction does not match germline at one end; this may be a read error. J is TRBJ2-2 and V is TRBV10-3; D might be TRBD1 or TRBD2, each matching 5 bases. This CDR3 is 19 amino acids long. Looked up from germline, CDR1 is ENHRY and CDR2 is SYGVKD. The CDR3 DNA follows: TGTGCCCTCAGTTTACGCGTGTCAGCCGGGGCCCGCGGCACCGGGGAGCTGTTTTTT. Protein: CALSLRVSAGARGTGELFF.

This clonotype appeared many times. This sequence joins TRBV2 and TRBJ2-7; D remains ambiguous. The CDR3 spans 14 residues. Looked up from germline, CDR1 is SNHLY and CDR2 is FYNNEI. Deletions cut 4 bases from V and 0 bases from J, with 10 bases between. The CDR3 coding sequence is TGTGCCAGCAGTGCTCCTATTTTCTCCTACGAGCAGTACTTC. It encodes CASSAPIFSYEQYF.

With respect to this clonotype: Being one base from a much bigger clone, this may be a read error. Lacking the conserved final phenylalanine or tryptophan, this CDR3 likely reflects a read error. The chain combines TRBV12-3 or TRBV12-4 with TRBJ2-2; TRBD2 matches at 9 bases. The J segment lost 6 bases and the V segment lost 3 bases, leaving 8 bases of the junction unmatched. The length of the CDR3 is 16 residues. The CDR3 sequence is CASSFRPSGAPGELFL. The DNA of the CDR3 is TGTGCCAGCAGTTTTCGGCCTAGCGGGGCGCCCGGGGAGCTGTTTCTT.

This clonotype has at least ten counts. This chain links TRBV5-1 with TRBJ2-7; D call uncertain. Per the germline V gene, CDR1 is SGHRS and CDR2 is YFSETQ. The CDR3 totals 15 residues. V was shortened by 5 bases and J by 2 bases, with 17 bases between the two germline ends. The CDR3 loop reads CASSKKPTVTYEQYF. CDR3 nucleotide sequence: TGCGCCAGCAGTAAAAAACCCACAGTAACCTACGAGCAGTACTTC.

The gene calls are TRBV6-1 and TRBJ2-1; TRBD2 might be the D (6 bases). The CDR3 consists of 13 residues. The V end lost 6 bases, the J end lost 12 bases, and 18 bases lay between the germline ends. The germline V gene has CDR1 MNHNS and CDR2 SASEGT. DNA for the CDR3: TGTGCCAGCAGCCGGGACTCGGCTGGCGGGCAGTTCTTC. This encodes CASSRDSAGGQFF.

Of note for this clonotype: Compared with germline, one end of the junction differs, possibly owing to a read error. The chain recombines TRBV20-1 with TRBJ1-2; 8 nucleotides align to TRBD1. The CDR3 extends over 14 amino acids. Germline CDR1 is DFQATT and CDR2 is SNEGSKA (reference sequence). CDR3 sequence (DNA): TGCAGTGCCCCGACAGGGGAGGGTAACTATGGTTACACCTTC. This sequence encodes CSAPTGEGNYGYTF.

J is TRBJ2-7 and V is TRBV20-1; D gene uncertain. The CDR3 is made up of 14 amino acids. V lost 6 bases and J 0 bases, leaving 15 bases between the germline ends. The germline V gene encodes CDR1 DFQATT and CDR2 SNEGSKA (reference sequence). CDR3 residues: CSARNTISSYEQYF. CDR3 in DNA: TGCAGTGCCAGGAACACTATCAGCTCCTACGAGCAGTACTTC.

This clonotype showed up just a few times. The chain links TRBV7-9 to TRBJ2-1; 7 bases line up with TRBD1. V was pared by 3 bases and J by 5 bases, with 7 bases of the junction left unmatched. Germline V gene lookup returns CDR1 SEHNR and CDR2 FQNEAQ (reference sequence). The CDR3 sequence is 15 residues long. CDR3 DNA: TGTGCCAGCAGCTTCTTGGGGGACAGAAACAATGAGCAGTTCTTC. This codes for CASSFLGDRNNEQFF.

The chain employs TRBV20-1 and TRBJ2-5; TRBD1 is a possible D gene (5 bases). Looked up from germline, CDR1 is DFQATT and CDR2 is SNEGSKA (reference sequence). This CDR3 has 12 amino acids. V was pared by 1 base and J by 4 bases, with 7 bases between. The CDR3 region is CSARAGSETQYF. CDR3 DNA: TGCAGTGCTAGAGCAGGGTCAGAGACCCAGTACTTC.

This clonotype appeared a few times. V is TRBV20-1 and J is TRBJ1-1; 8 bases align to TRBD1. The CDR3 is 14 amino acids. The V gene end was trimmed by 5 bases and the J gene end by 2 bases; junction bases not matched to a gene: 7. Germline-derived CDR1 and CDR2 are DFQATT and SNEGSKA (reference sequence). As DNA, the CDR3 is TGCAGTGCTGTTACAGGGGGGTACAACACTGAAGCTTTCTTT. Translation gives CSAVTGGYNTEAFF.

This chain joins TRBV5-1 and TRBJ2-3, with D possibly being TRBD2 (6 bases). Trimming pared 4 bases from V and 3 bases from J, leaving 15 bases between. From germline, CDR1 is SGHRS and CDR2 YFSETQ. The CDR3 sequence is 15 residues long. The CDR3 reads CASSTSTSGTDTQYF. In nucleotides, the CDR3 is TGCGCCAGCAGCACATCGACTAGTGGAACAGATACGCAGTATTTT.

J is TRBJ2-4 and V is TRBV7-9; D unclear. The CDR3 contains 11 residues. V lost 3 bases, J lost 5 bases, and 2 bases lay in between. CDR1 and CDR2 (germline): SEHNR, FQNEAQ (reference sequence). The CDR3 sequence is CASSFQNIQYF. CDR3 nucleotides: TGTGCCAGCAGCTTCCAAAACATTCAGTACTTC.

This chain connects TRBV6-5 to TRBJ2-7; TRBD1 aligns across 7 bases. The V gene's germline CDR1 is MNHEY and CDR2 SVGAGI. V lost 0 bases to trimming and J lost 4 bases; unmatched junction nucleotides: 6. The CDR3 spans 15 residues. In nucleotides, the CDR3 is TGTGCCAGCAGTTACTCGGGGGACAGCCGGTACGAGCAGTACTTC. Amino acids: CASSYSGDSRYEQYF.

This clonotype was seen a few times. The genes are TRBV6-5 and TRBJ2-7; D gene ambiguous. With 5 bases removed from V and 2 bases from J, the gap between germline ends came to 7 bases. The CDR3 extends over 12 amino acids. The germline CDR1 and CDR2 sequences are MNHEY and SVGAGI. The CDR3 loop is CASSEDPYEQYF. The CDR3 nucleotides read TGTGCCAGCAGTGAGGACCCCTACGAGCAGTACTTC.

This clonotype has ten or more counts. The chain employs TRBV5-1 and TRBJ2-3; tentative D call: TRBD2 (5 bases). The CDR3 is made up of 16 amino acids. V was trimmed by 3 bases and J by 2 bases, leaving 16 bases between them. Germline CDR1 reads SGHRS; CDR2 reads YFSETQ. CDR3 protein: CASSSPELVSTDTQYF. The CDR3, as DNA: TGCGCCAGCAGCTCGCCAGAACTAGTCTCCACAGATACGCAGTATTTT.

The chain joins TRBV12-3 or TRBV12-4 to TRBJ2-7; D is unresolved. The CDR3 is 13 amino acids. Trimming took 5 bases from V and 3 from J, leaving 11 bases between them. The CDR3 reads CASSQDQVYEQYF. The CDR3 DNA follows: TGTGCCAGCAGTCAAGACCAGGTCTACGAGCAGTACTTC.

This sequence joins TRBV7-9 and TRBJ2-5, with D unclear. The CDR3 is 13 amino acids. Trimming pared 0 bases from V and 5 bases from J, leaving 7 bases between. Looked up from germline, CDR1 is SEHNR and CDR2 is FQNEAQ (reference sequence). CDR3 bases: TGTGCCAGCAGCTTAGCGGTGCGGGAGACCCAGTACTTC. Amino acids: CASSLAVRETQYF.

This clonotype was detected a few times. This chain joins TRBV6-1 and TRBJ1-2, with D perhaps TRBD1 (5 bases). V was trimmed by 4 bases and J by 3 bases, leaving 9 bases between them. The CDR3 extends over 13 amino acids. Per the germline V gene, CDR1 is MNHNS and CDR2 is SASEGT. In DNA, the CDR3 is TGTGCCAGCAGTGCGGGACGGTACTATGGCTACACCTTC. Translated, it gives CASSAGRYYGYTF.

V and J are TRBV12-3 or TRBV12-4 and TRBJ2-1, with TRBD2 matching over 16 bases. The CDR3 is made up of 16 amino acids. The ends lost 11 bases at V and 5 bases at J; junction bases unmatched: 9. Here the CDR3 reads CAPGTSGRGNHNEQFF. In DNA, the CDR3 is TGTGCCCCCGGGACTAGCGGGAGGGGAAATCACAATGAGCAGTTCTTC.

The rearrangement uses TRBV7-9 and TRBJ2-5; D possibly corresponds to TRBD1 (5 bases). The CDR3 sequence is 15 residues long. The V end lost 3 bases, the J end lost 4 bases, and 15 bases lay between the germline ends. Germline lookup yields CDR1 SEHNR and CDR2 FQNEAQ (reference sequence). DNA for the CDR3: TGTGCCAGCAGCTTTTCACAGGTTGTCGGAGAGACCCAGTACTTC. This encodes CASSFSQVVGETQYF. The whole variable domain, filled in from reference TRBV7-9 and TRBJ2-5, reads DTGVSQNPRHKITKRGQNVTFRCDPISEHNRLYWYRQTLGQGPEFLTYFQNEAQLEKSRLLSDRFSAERPKGSFSTLEIQRTEQGDSAMYLCASSFSQVVGETQYFGPGTRLLVL.

The chain has TRBV9 and TRBJ2-5; 7 bases match TRBD2. CDR3 length equals 14 residues. Per the germline V gene, CDR1 is SGDLS and CDR2 is YYNGEE. Germline trimming cut 3 bases from V and 4 bases from J; bases unmatched to any gene: 6. CDR3 sequence (DNA): TGTGCCAGCAGCGAGCGGGGAGGAGGAGAGACCCAGTACTTC. Residues: CASSERGGGETQYF.

The chain joins TRBV6-5 to TRBJ2-7; D perhaps matches TRBD2 (6 bases). This CDR3 comprises 12 residues. Germline V lookup: CDR1 MNHEY, CDR2 SVGAGI. Trimming removed 8 bases from V and 2 bases from J, with 10 bases in between. The CDR3 protein is CASWSGAYEQYF. CDR3 DNA: TGTGCCAGCTGGTCGGGGGCCTACGAGCAGTACTTC.

The rearrangement joins TRBV18 to TRBJ1-2, with D unclear. V lost 0 bases to trimming and J lost 8 bases, with 10 bases between them. The CDR3 totals 13 residues. Germline CDR1 is KGHSH and CDR2 is LQKENI. The CDR3: CASSPPPRTGYTF. CDR3 nucleotide sequence: TGTGCCAGCTCACCACCGCCGAGGACCGGCTACACCTTC. The full variable domain, in which reference TRBV18 and TRBJ1-2 provide the parts outside the CDR3, is NAGVMQNPRHLVRRRGQEARLRCSPMKGHSHVYWYRQLPEEGLKFMVYLQKENIIDESGMPKERFSAEFPKEGPSILRIQQVVRGDSAAYFCASSPPPRTGYTFGSGTRLTVV.

The rearrangement uses TRBV5-1 and TRBJ2-7; maybe TRBD1 (6 bases). V lost 5 bases to trimming and J lost 3 bases, with 15 bases between them. The germline V gene has CDR1 SGHRS and CDR2 YFSETQ. The CDR3 covers 14 residues. The CDR3 sequence: CASREGTSNYEQYF. CDR3 bases: TGCGCCAGCAGAGAGGGGACATCGAACTACGAGCAGTACTTC.

CDR3 bases: TGTGCCAGCAGTTTAGGGCGCGTCCGGGAGCTGTTTTTT. Its translation is CASSLGRVRELFF. The gene calls are TRBV28 and TRBJ2-2; D unresolved. CDR1 is MDHEN, CDR2 SYDVKM, per germline. The CDR3 runs to 13 residues. Trimming cost V 2 bases and J 9 bases, with 10 bases left between them.

Many counts were recorded for this clonotype. V gene TRBV11-2 combines with J gene TRBJ2-3; D gene uncertain. This CDR3 region has 12 residues. Germline V gene data show CDR1 as SGHAT and CDR2 as FQNNGV. The CDR3 DNA is TGTGCAGAGGCTCTCCAATTAGATACGCAGTATTTT. This translates into CAEALQLDTQYF.

The rearrangement uses TRBV7-2 and TRBJ2-3; 10 bases align to TRBD2. Germline assignment: CDR1 SGHTA and CDR2 FQGNSA. J lost 5 bases, V lost 1 base, and 3 bases had no gene match. The CDR3 spans 15 residues. The CDR3 sequence is CASSLGSGGGDTQYF. The CDR3 region has the DNA TGTGCCAGCAGCTTAGGAAGCGGGGGGGGAGATACGCAGTATTTT.

The CDR3 spells CASSLARDSTTNTQYF. The CDR3, as DNA: TGCGCCAGCAGCTTGGCCAGGGACTCCACCACGAATACGCAGTATTTT. V is TRBV5-1 and J is TRBJ2-3; TRBD2 is a possible D gene (6 bases). With 0 bases removed from V and 7 bases from J, the gap between germline ends came to 18 bases. The CDR3 covers 16 residues. Germline values: CDR1 SGHRS, CDR2 YFSETQ. Looking up the rest from reference TRBV5-1 and TRBJ2-3 gives the full variable domain: KAGVTQTPRYLIKTRGQQVTLSCSPISGHRSVSWYQQTPGQGLQFLFEYFSETQRNKGNFPGRFSGRQFSNSRSEMNVSTLELGDSALYLCASSLARDSTTNTQYFGPGTRLTVL.

V is TRBV6-2 or TRBV6-3 and J is TRBJ2-5; D is possibly TRBD2 (6 bases). Germline CDR1 reads MNHEY; CDR2 reads SVGEGT. This CDR3 is built from 16 residues. The V gene lost 6 bases and the J gene lost 2 bases, with 19 bases spanning the gap. The CDR3 DNA reads TGTGCCAGCAGCTCCGACCGTAGCGGTACTCAAGAGACCCAGTACTTC. Protein product: CASSSDRSGTQETQYF.

This clonotype was observed a handful of times. J is TRBJ2-4 and V is TRBV29-1; 7 positions match TRBD1. Germline V CDR1 and CDR2: SQVTM, ANQGSEA. This CDR3 region has 13 residues. V lost 4 bases, J lost 6 bases, and 6 bases stayed unmatched. The CDR3 nucleotides read TGCAGCGTTGGGGCAGGGGGTATAAACATTCAGTACTTC. The encoded protein is CSVGAGGINIQYF.

This clonotype was seen only once. The chain combines TRBV20-1 with TRBJ2-4; D perhaps matches TRBD1 (5 bases). V was clipped by 0 bases and J by 8 bases, with 20 bases between them. The CDR3 is made up of 16 amino acids. CDR1 DFQATT and CDR2 SNEGSKA come from the germline V gene (reference sequence). CDR3 coding DNA: TGCAGTGCTAGAGATAGGCAAGAAGGGGTTATGTACATTCAGTACTTC. Amino acids: CSARDRQEGVMYIQYF.